These 30 T cell receptor beta chains came from one sample sequenced in a study of T cell responses to AZD1222 COVID-19 vaccine. The method was immunoSEQ multiplex PCR; TCRdb's version includes in-frame clones alone and lacks a portion of them. Of more than 150,000 clones listed, over 80% are singletons. The sample here was peripheral blood, taken on day 0 of MenACWY control vaccination. These receptors originate from an adult in good health.

The chain links TRBV30 to TRBJ1-1; possibly TRBD1 for D (5 bases). The V gene lost 0 bases and the J gene lost 7 bases, with 15 bases spanning the gap. The CDR3 runs to 14 residues. Per germline, CDR1 GTSNPN and CDR2 SVGIG (reference sequence). CDR3 DNA: TGTGCCTGGAGTGTACTCTCAGGGCTAGATGAAGCTTTCTTT. Translating it yields CAWSVLSGLDEAFF.

The V gene is TRBV20-1, the J gene TRBJ1-2; D uncertain. Trimming stripped 3 bases from V and 6 bases from J, with 14 bases between. This CDR3 comprises 13 residues. Germline CDR1 DFQATT, CDR2 SNEGSKA (reference sequence). The CDR3 is CSASVLTTHGYTF. CDR3 DNA: TGCAGTGCTAGTGTCCTAACGACACATGGCTACACCTTC.

The J gene is TRBJ2-1, the V gene TRBV5-1; D not certain. This CDR3 region has 13 residues. Germline assignment: CDR1 SGHRS and CDR2 YFSETQ. The V gene lost 1 base and the J gene lost 7 bases, with 9 bases spanning the gap. This CDR3 is CASSLLKANEQFF. CDR3 DNA sequence: TGCGCCAGCAGCTTGTTGAAGGCGAATGAGCAGTTCTTC.

This sequence joins TRBV14 and TRBJ1-3; 8 positions match TRBD1. Germline assignment: CDR1 SGHDN and CDR2 FVKESK. CDR3 length: 14 residues. V shed 7 bases and J 1 base; nucleotides not matched to a gene: 3. CDR3 sequence (DNA): TGTGCCAGCACCTGGACAGGGTCTGGAAACACCATATATTTT. Translation: CASTWTGSGNTIYF. The full variable domain, its missing parts supplied by reference TRBV14 and TRBJ1-3, is EAGVTQFPSHSVIEKGQTVTLRCDPISGHDNLYWYRRVMGKEIKFLLHFVKESKQDESGMPNNRFLAERTGGTYSTLKVQPAELEDSGVYFCASTWTGSGNTIYFGEGSWLTVV.

The chain has TRBV2 and TRBJ2-1; no clear D. The CDR3 extends over 14 amino acids. Germline-derived CDR1 and CDR2 are SNHLY and FYNNEI. Trimming took off 1 base at V and 5 bases at J, with 9 bases between the two ends. The CDR3 DNA follows: TGTGCCAGCAGTGAAGGGAGCTTCGACAATGAGCAGTTCTTC. Residues: CASSEGSFDNEQFF.

This clone was found a few times. The V gene is TRBV28, the J gene TRBJ2-2; 8 bases map to TRBD2. CDR3 length: 18 amino acids. The junction had 11 bases not matched to a gene; V was cut back by 2 bases and J by 3 bases. The germline V gene encodes CDR1 MDHEN and CDR2 SYDVKM. The CDR3 coding sequence is TGTGCCAGCAGTTTAGGGCGGGGGGAGAATCCCTACACCGGGGAGCTGTTTTTT. It is translated as CASSLGRGENPYTGELFF.

J is TRBJ1-1 and V is TRBV2, with 9 bases that match TRBD1. The V gene's germline CDR1 is SNHLY and CDR2 FYNNEI. The CDR3 sequence is 18 residues long. Unmatched junction bases numbered 14, after V lost 5 bases and J lost 1 base. The CDR3 nucleotides read TGTGCCAGCAGTCCAATGGACAGGGGACGCGGACGGAACACTGAAGCTTTCTTT. This translates into CASSPMDRGRGRNTEAFF.

Here the CDR3 reads CSVELAGKNEQFF. The CDR3 region has the DNA TGCAGCGTTGAACTAGCGGGTAAAAATGAGCAGTTCTTC. The chain uses TRBV29-1 and TRBJ2-1; TRBD2 matches 8 bases. The ends lost 2 bases at V and 7 bases at J; junction bases unmatched: 4. The CDR3 spans 13 residues. Germline V lookup: CDR1 SQVTM, CDR2 ANQGSEA.

This chain joins TRBV9 and TRBJ2-1; no reliable D call. The germline V gene has CDR1 SGDLS and CDR2 YYNGEE. The CDR3 covers 15 residues. V shed 0 bases and J shed 6 bases, with 13 bases lying between them. CDR3 protein: CASSVGWGEGNEQFF. In DNA form, the CDR3 reads TGTGCCAGCAGCGTAGGGTGGGGTGAAGGCAATGAGCAGTTCTTC.

This chain connects TRBV18 to TRBJ2-1; 7 bases map to TRBD2. The V gene's germline CDR1 is KGHSH and CDR2 LQKENI. The CDR3 is 14 amino acids. V lost 4 bases, J lost 5 bases, and 5 bases stayed unmatched. CDR3 DNA sequence: TGTGCCAGCTCACTCTCAGCGGGGAACAATGAGCAGTTCTTC. This sequence encodes CASSLSAGNNEQFF.

V is TRBV15 and J is TRBJ2-6; D gene ambiguous. The CDR3 has 13 amino acids. Germline V lookup: CDR1 LNHNV, CDR2 YYDKDF (reference sequence). Trimming cost V 7 bases and J 1 base, with 5 bases left between them. The CDR3 spells CATMRSGANVLTF. CDR3 in DNA: TGTGCCACCATGAGGTCTGGGGCCAACGTCCTGACTTTC.

The chain links TRBV5-4 to TRBJ2-2; D assignment may be TRBD1 or TRBD2 (6 bases each). Germline assignment: CDR1 SGHNT and CDR2 YYREEE (reference sequence). The CDR3 is 17 residues long. V shed 4 bases and J shed 4 bases, with 20 bases lying between them. CDR3 bases: TGTGCCAGCAGCCCAACTAGGGGGGATCGTAGCACCGGGGAGCTGTTTTTT. Translated: CASSPTRGDRSTGELFF.

The V and J genes are TRBV6-2 or TRBV6-3 and TRBJ1-2, with 9 positions matching TRBD1. V was pared by 2 bases and J by 2 bases, with 9 bases of the junction left unmatched. Germline lookup yields CDR1 MNHEY and CDR2 SVGEGT. The CDR3 is made up of 17 amino acids. This chain's CDR3 is CASSYVFGDRVNYGYTF. CDR3 DNA: TGTGCCAGCAGTTACGTATTTGGGGACAGGGTCAACTATGGCTACACCTTC.

V is TRBV28 and J is TRBJ1-6; 7 bases agree with TRBD1. J was trimmed by 3 bases and V by 2 bases; bases with no gene match: 4. CDR3 size: 16 residues. The germline gives CDR1 MDHEN, CDR2 SYDVKM. The CDR3 loop reads CASSLGGGGYNSPLHF. The CDR3 nucleotides are TGTGCCAGCAGTTTAGGAGGGGGCGGCTATAATTCACCCCTCCACTTT.

The V gene is TRBV5-4, the J gene TRBJ2-7; D remains unclear. Per the germline V gene, CDR1 is SGHNT and CDR2 is YYREEE (reference sequence). Deletions cut 5 bases from V and 7 bases from J, with 13 bases between. The CDR3 has 12 residues. CDR3 sequence: CASSSDTREQYF. The CDR3 region has the DNA TGTGCCAGCAGTTCAGACACGAGGGAGCAGTACTTC.

This chain uses TRBV28 with TRBJ1-5; D not resolved. Trimming took 6 bases from V and 3 from J, leaving 9 bases between them. Germline V gene lookup returns CDR1 MDHEN and CDR2 SYDVKM. The CDR3 sequence is 13 residues long. CDR3 nucleotide sequence: TGTGCCAGCAGCGGACGGGTCAATCAGCCCCAGCATTTT. This translates into CASSGRVNQPQHF.

The chain has TRBV18 and TRBJ2-2; 8 bases are shared with TRBD1. J gave up 5 bases and V 3 bases, and 8 bases lay outside the gene matches. Looked up from germline, CDR1 is KGHSH and CDR2 is LQKENI. The CDR3 totals 16 residues. The CDR3 is CASSPLDRGGTGELFF. The CDR3 DNA reads TGTGCCAGCTCACCCCTTGACAGGGGAGGAACCGGGGAGCTGTTTTTT.

The rearrangement links TRBV5-1 to TRBJ2-5; D may be TRBD2 (6 bases). Germline values: CDR1 SGHRS, CDR2 YFSETQ. The germline V and J ends were trimmed by 4 bases and 5 bases, with 15 bases remaining between them. The CDR3 has 14 amino acids. The CDR3 reads CASSGGEVTETQYF. As DNA, the CDR3 is TGCGCCAGCAGCGGCGGGGAGGTGACGGAGACCCAGTACTTC.

Only one count was recorded for this clone. The V call is TRBV6-5, the J call TRBJ2-1, with 8 bases identical to TRBD1. The germline V gene encodes CDR1 MNHEY and CDR2 SVGAGI. With V trimmed by 7 bases and J by 8 bases, 13 bases remained unmatched. This CDR3 comprises 15 residues. CDR3 nucleotides: TGTGCCAGCACACTCGGCCCTGGACAGGGTCATGAGCAGTTCTTC. Translating it yields CASTLGPGQGHEQFF.

This sequence joins TRBV6-4 and TRBJ2-1, with D possibly TRBD1 on 7 matching bases. The CDR3 is 13 amino acids. Germline V gene sequence: CDR1 MRHNA, CDR2 SNTAGT. V dropped 4 bases and J dropped 9 bases, with 13 bases sitting between them. The CDR3: CASSAQGGGEQFF. Written as DNA, the CDR3 is TGTGCCAGCAGTGCTCAGGGGGGCGGTGAGCAGTTCTTC.

V and J are TRBV12-5 and TRBJ2-1; 9 nucleotides line up with TRBD2. There are 21 residues in the CDR3. The ends lost 7 bases at V and 4 bases at J; junction bases unmatched: 26. CDR1 LGHNT and CDR2 FRNRAP come from the germline V gene. The CDR3 here is CASAPGAPGTSPKVRYNEQFF. CDR3 nucleotides: TGTGCTAGTGCCCCCGGGGCCCCCGGGACTAGCCCCAAAGTGAGGTACAATGAGCAGTTCTTC.

The CDR3 is CASSVGTGRNDQPQHF. DNA of the CDR3: TGTGCCAGCAGCGTAGGGACAGGGAGGAATGATCAGCCCCAGCATTTT. The chain has TRBV9 and TRBJ1-5; the match to TRBD1 covers 8 bases. The germline V gene has CDR1 SGDLS and CDR2 YYNGEE. The CDR3 has 16 residues. Trimming at V came to 0 bases and at J to 5 bases, leaving 7 bases not matched to a gene.

The chain uses TRBV7-2 and TRBJ2-7; unclear D gene. The CDR3 contains 15 residues. Germline V gene lookup returns CDR1 SGHTA and CDR2 FQGNSA. The V and J ends lost 1 base and 1 base respectively, with 11 bases between them. Here the CDR3 reads CASSLVPSESYEQYF. In nucleotides, the CDR3 is TGTGCCAGCAGCTTAGTTCCGTCAGAGTCCTACGAGCAGTACTTC.

This chain links TRBV5-3 with TRBJ2-3; tentative D call: TRBD1 (5 bases). TRBV5-3 is noted as an ORF with a role that remains uncertain. V was cut by 0 bases and J by 9 bases, with 11 bases left in between. The CDR3 contains 13 residues. The CDR3 sequence is CARSLGSGPTQYF. Written as DNA, the CDR3 is TGTGCCAGAAGCTTGGGTTCAGGGCCCACGCAGTATTTT.

This clone was detected a few times. Within the sample, other DNA sequences also encode this same CDR3. V and J are TRBV4-3 and TRBJ1-4; 9 bases agree with TRBD1. CDR3 length: 15 residues. The germline V gene encodes CDR1 LGHNA and CDR2 YSLEER. The junction had 2 bases not matched to a gene; V was cut back by 1 base and J by 5 bases. DNA for the CDR3: TGCGCCAGCAGCCAAGGGGGACAGGGCAATGAAAAACTGTTTTTT. Translated, it gives CASSQGGQGNEKLFF.

The chain links TRBV18 to TRBJ2-3, with unresolved D. V lost 2 bases to trimming and J lost 2 bases, with 5 bases between them. CDR1 is KGHSH and CDR2 is LQKENI in the germline V gene. This CDR3 has 13 amino acids. This CDR3 reads CASSPTTTDTQYF. The CDR3 DNA sequence: TGTGCCAGCTCACCAACTACCACAGATACGCAGTATTTT.

The V gene is TRBV30, the J gene TRBJ2-3; 9 bases fit TRBD1. Trimming took 2 bases from V and 6 from J; bases not matched to a gene: 9. CDR1 is GTSNPN, CDR2 SVGIG, per germline (reference sequence). The CDR3 has 15 residues. CDR3 nucleotide sequence: TGTGCCTGGAGTACAGGGACAGGGACGGGGGATACGCAGTATTTT. It yields the protein CAWSTGTGTGDTQYF.

This chain uses TRBV19 with TRBJ1-4; unclear D gene. The CDR3 runs 14 residues. Germline CDR1 and CDR2: LNHDA and SQIVND (reference sequence). Trimming removed 3 bases at V and 4 bases at J, with 9 bases between. This CDR3 is CASSIGSNNEKLFF. CDR3 nucleotides: TGTGCCAGTAGTATCGGCAGCAATAATGAAAAACTGTTTTTT.

V is TRBV19 and J is TRBJ1-6; D unresolved. The CDR3 covers 13 residues. The V gene's germline CDR1 is LNHDA and CDR2 SQIVND (reference sequence). Trimming pared 0 bases from V and 7 bases from J, leaving 4 bases between. This CDR3 reads CASSIEENSPLHF. CDR3 nucleotide sequence: TGTGCCAGTAGTATAGAGGAGAATTCACCCCTCCACTTT.

The chain uses TRBV11-2 and TRBJ1-1; D remains unclear. Germline values: CDR1 SGHAT, CDR2 FQNNGV. This CDR3 has 14 amino acids. V lost 4 bases to trimming and J lost 0 bases, with 9 bases between them. Here the CDR3 reads CASSSVALNTEAFF. CDR3 nucleotide sequence: TGTGCCAGCAGCTCGGTAGCGTTGAACACTGAAGCTTTCTTT.